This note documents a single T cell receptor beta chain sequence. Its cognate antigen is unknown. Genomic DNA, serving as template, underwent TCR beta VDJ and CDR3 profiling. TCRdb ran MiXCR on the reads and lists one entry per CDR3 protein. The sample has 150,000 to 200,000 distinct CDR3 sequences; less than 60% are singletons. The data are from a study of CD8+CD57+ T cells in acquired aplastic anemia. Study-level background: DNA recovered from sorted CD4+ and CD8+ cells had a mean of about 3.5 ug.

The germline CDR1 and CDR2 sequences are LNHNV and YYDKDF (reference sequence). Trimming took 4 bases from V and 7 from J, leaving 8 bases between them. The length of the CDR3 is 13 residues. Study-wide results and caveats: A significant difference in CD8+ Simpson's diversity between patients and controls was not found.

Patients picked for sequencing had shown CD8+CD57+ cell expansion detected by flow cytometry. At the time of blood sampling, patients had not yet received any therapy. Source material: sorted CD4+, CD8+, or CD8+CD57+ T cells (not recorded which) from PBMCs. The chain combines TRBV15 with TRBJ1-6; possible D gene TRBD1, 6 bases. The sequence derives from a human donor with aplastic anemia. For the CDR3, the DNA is TGTGCCACCAGCACGGGGGGCAATTCACCCCTCCACTTT. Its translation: CATSTGGNSPLHF. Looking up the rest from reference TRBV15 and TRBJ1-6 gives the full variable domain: DAMVIQNPRYQVTQFGKPVTLSCSQTLNHNVMYWYQQKSSQAPKLLFHYYDKDFNNEADTPDNFQSRRPNTSFCFLDIRSPGLGDTAMYLCATSTGGNSPLHFGNGTRLTVT.